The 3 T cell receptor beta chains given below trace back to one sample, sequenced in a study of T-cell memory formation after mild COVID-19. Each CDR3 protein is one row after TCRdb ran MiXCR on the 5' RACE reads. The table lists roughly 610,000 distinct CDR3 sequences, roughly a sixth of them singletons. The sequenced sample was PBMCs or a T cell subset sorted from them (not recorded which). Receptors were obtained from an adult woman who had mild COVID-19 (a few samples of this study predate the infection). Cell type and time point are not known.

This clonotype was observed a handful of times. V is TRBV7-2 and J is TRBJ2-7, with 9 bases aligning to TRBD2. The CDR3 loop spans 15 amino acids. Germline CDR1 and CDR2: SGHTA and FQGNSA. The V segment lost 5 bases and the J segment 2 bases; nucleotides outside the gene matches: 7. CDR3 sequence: CASSKASGAPYEQYF. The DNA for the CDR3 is TGTGCCAGCAGCAAGGCTAGCGGGGCCCCCTACGAGCAGTACTTC.

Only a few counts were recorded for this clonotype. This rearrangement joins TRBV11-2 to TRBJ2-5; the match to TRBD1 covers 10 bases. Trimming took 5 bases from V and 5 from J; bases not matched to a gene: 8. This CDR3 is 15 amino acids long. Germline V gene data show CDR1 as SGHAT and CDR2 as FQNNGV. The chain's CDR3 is CASSTGDRGGETQYF. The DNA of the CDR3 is TGTGCCAGCAGCACCGGGGACAGGGGTGGCGAGACCCAGTACTTC.

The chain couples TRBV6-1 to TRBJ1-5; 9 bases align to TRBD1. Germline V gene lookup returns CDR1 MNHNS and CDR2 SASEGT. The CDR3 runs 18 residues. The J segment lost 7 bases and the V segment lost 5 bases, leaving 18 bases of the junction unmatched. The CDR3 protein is CASSQFSGTGFDRQPQHF. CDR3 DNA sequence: TGTGCCAGCAGTCAATTCTCCGGGACAGGGTTCGACAGGCAGCCCCAGCATTTT.